This TCR beta chain emerged from a study of early T cells in non-severe SARS-CoV-2 infection. Study-level background: Sequenced material consisted of bulk RNA (from unsorted whole blood), and chains were unpaired. Study-level results: The matching step, a VDJdb search, favored anti-spike CD8 responses and missed private and CD4 specificities.

Researchers tagged individual cDNA molecules with unique molecular identifiers. TCRdb reanalysed the 5' RACE reads using MiXCR and keeps one entry per CDR3 protein. The sample contains about 52,000 distinct CDR3 sequences, 8% to 10% of which appear only once. The V gene lost 0 bases and the J gene lost 5 bases, with 11 bases spanning the gap. The CDR3 extends over 14 amino acids. The germline V gene encodes CDR1 SGHAT and CDR2 FQNNGV. To note about this clonotype: Antigen unknown.

This sequence was found in an adult who was a healthcare worker with PCR-confirmed SARS-CoV-2 infection or an uninfected control (not recorded which). Sequences were obtained from whole blood. The chain recombines TRBV11-2 with TRBJ2-7; the D gene is possibly TRBD1 (5 bases). CDR3 loop: CASSLDTPTDEQYF. The DNA of the CDR3 is TGTGCCAGCAGCTTAGACACGCCGACAGACGAGCAGTACTTC.